This T cell receptor (beta chain) came from a study of identical twins. From germline, CDR1 is ENHRY and CDR2 SYGVKD. The CDR3 has 15 residues. V was pared by 4 bases and J by 3 bases, with 12 bases between. TCRdb ran MiXCR on the 5' RACE reads and lists one entry per CDR3 protein. Seen here are some 590,000 distinct CDR3 sequences, nearly 10% observed once, and the top ten hold around 3%. The sample was also reused in another study, on yellow fever vaccine responses in identical twins.

The chain links TRBV10-3 to TRBJ2-2, with D perhaps TRBD2 (5 bases). The sequence was obtained from a woman in her late teens or twenties in good health. The sequencing sample was made of PBMCs. DNA for the CDR3: TGTGCCATCAGTGTCCGCCTAGCAGACACCGGGGAGCTGTTTTTT. Translated, it gives CAISVRLADTGELFF.